Below, one TCR beta chain is given with its context. V lost 0 bases, J lost 4 bases, and 13 bases stayed unmatched. This CDR3 has 18 amino acids. Per germline, CDR1 SGHNT and CDR2 YENEEA. This record belongs to a study of blood T cell repertoires in COVID-19. Study summary: Spain, Italy and the United States supplied samples that represented acute and convalescent COVID-19.

TCRdb keeps only in-frame clones here, not all; method: immunoSEQ multiplex PCR. The sample has more than 90,000 clones, approximately 90% seen once. What was sequenced was peripheral blood. The TCR originated in a human donor in a cohort sampled during active COVID-19. The chain joins TRBV11-3 to TRBJ2-5, with 8 bases fitting TRBD2. The CDR3 DNA is TGTGCCAGCAGCTTAGATGGGGGAGGGGGACTAGTGCGAGAGACCCAGTACTTC. Encoded protein: CASSLDGGGGLVRETQYF.